This TCR beta chain was captured in a study of T cell responses to AZD1222 COVID-19 vaccine. Trimming pared 6 bases from V and 7 bases from J, leaving 16 bases between. Per the germline V gene, CDR1 is MDHEN and CDR2 is SYDVKM. The CDR3 extends over 15 amino acids. The method was immunoSEQ multiplex PCR; TCRdb's version includes in-frame clones alone and lacks a portion of them. The table has around 140,000 clones, roughly nine tenths seen once. The sequenced sample was peripheral blood, obtained 28 days after the second dose of the MenACWY control vaccine. The chain joins TRBV28 to TRBJ1-6, with D possibly matching TRBD1 (6 bases). The sequence derives from an adult who received the MenACWY meningococcal vaccine as a control. CDR3 in amino acids: CASSPPGGRNSPLHF. CDR3 in DNA: TGTGCCAGCAGCCCCCCGGGGGGCAGGAATTCACCCCTCCACTTT.